The subject of this entry is one T cell receptor beta chain. The CDR3 extends over 13 amino acids. From germline, CDR1 is SQVTM and CDR2 ANQGSEA. V lost 4 bases to trimming and J lost 4 bases; unmatched junction nucleotides: 6. In the authors' workflow: By means of reference gene primer amplification, nucleated cell counts were estimated. Assay used: immunoSEQ multiplex PCR; TCRdb lists only in-frame clones, some missing. That table furnishes V, J and clone size, whereas the DNA furnished D and trimming. Found here are a few hundred thousand clones, roughly four fifths of them singletons; the top ten hold roughly 8.2%. This sample is part of a study of blood T cell repertoires in COVID-19. Background on the study: Whether acute or convalescent, the COVID-19 samples came from the United States, Italy and Spain. PBMCs, B-cell-depleted T cells, or T cells were the source of the cDNA or gDNA that made up the material.

Sequenced input: peripheral blood. The rearrangement joins TRBV29-1 to TRBJ1-2; 7 positions match TRBD1. This TCR came from an elderly woman with COVID-19, enrolled during active disease. CDR3 DNA sequence: TGCAGCGTTGTTAGGGACAGAGGCTATGGCTACACCTTC. It yields the protein CSVVRDRGYGYTF.